Described below is a single T cell receptor (beta chain) sequence and its context. Its antigen has not been determined. No base quality values were provided; no much bigger clone lies one nucleotide off. Using the deep immunoSEQ assay, multiplex PCR amplified TCR CDR3 regions from genomic DNA. For each cell subset, the extracted genomic DNA was distributed evenly across all wells of several immunoSEQ 96-well plates, and each plate served as one replicate. For sorted subsets, 150 to 250 ng of genomic DNA, equivalent to some 30,000 T cell genomes, went into each replicate PCR. Purified libraries were measured with a Qubit 3.0 fluorometer, size-checked on a Bioanalyzer 2100, and measured again with the KAPA Library Quantification kit. A separate single-read 150-cycle Illumina NextSeq 550 flow cell was used to sequence each immunoSEQ 96-well plate. Per the authors' processing: Because the immunoSEQ output included only junctional sequences and no quality scores, the filtering could not be the same as the filtering used for full-length reads. To assign V/J genes and CDR3, sequences were annotated against IMGT germline references using PyIR, a Python wrapper for IgBLAST v1.9. Reads were filtered out if the reads had weak V/J assignments (E-value above 1e-6), no CDR3, stop codons, out-of-frame junctions, or ambiguous translated residues. A V3J clonotype was defined by an identical inferred V gene, J gene, and CDR3 amino acid sequence. The percentage overlap between two repertoires was calculated by dividing the number of shared unique clonotypes by the size of the smaller repertoire. RTK rarefaction, the Chao1 estimator, and Recon v2.1 estimates of unobserved clonotypes were used to assess repertoire richness. For all TCRbeta clonotypes obtained by the gDNA method from several donors, generation probabilities were computed with OLGA. Here the immuneACCESS table is served through TCRdb, limited to in-frame sequences with V and J called. Missing clones are a known gap in these copies; in checked studies unresolved V genes cover under half, and the rest lacks a known reason. V and J calls and clone size are copied from that table; D and trimming were computed from the DNA. The sample table records 550,000 to 600,000 clones; 98% of these occur just once. The top ten clonotypes cover approximately 0.33% of the sample.

The sample comes from a study of shared clonotypes between healthy human individuals (dated by TCRdb to the early 2020s). For the wider study: A couple of women and a few men aged 18 to 49 years were included in the cohort. For each donor, three plates each were used for CD4 naive and CD4 memory, two plates were used for CD8 naive, and one plate was used for CD8 memory. Blood TCR repertoires of about 5 healthy adults were deeply sequenced to estimate repertoire size and the extent of clonotype sharing between individuals. Libraries were prepared and TCR repertoires were sequenced by different laboratories using diverse techniques, in order to increase sequencing depth and limit assay-specific biases. Between about 0.8 and 9 billion PBMCs per donor were obtained by leukapheresis.

Study-level results and caveats: Larger estimated clonotype richness was generally found for naive subsets than for memory subsets. Sampling was restricted to blood, and TCR repertoires in tissues likely differ from the TCR repertoires found in blood. Higher generation probabilities were observed for clonotypes shared by all four sorted-subset donors than for non-shared clonotypes. Pairwise subsampling led to the expectation that sequencing depth would affect the degree of clonotype sharing among donors. Across several donors, around 5% of naive CD4, more than 3% of naive CD8, under 2.5% of memory CD4, and approximately 0.4% of memory CD8 clonotypes were shared. The small number of donors limited the genetic and exposure-history diversity represented. Rarefaction of sorted-subset datasets indicated incomplete sequencing despite the large sequencing depth.

CD8 naive samples were obtained by positive selection for CCR7 among CD45RO-negative cells, yielding a CD45RA+CCR7+ population from which TemRA cells were excluded. The donors were healthy, HIV-negative adults who had no recently reported acute infections or vaccinations. Every donor was a Caucasian adult residing in Nashville, Tennessee, USA. Blood was obtained by leukapheresis, after which PBMCs were separated by Ficoll-Histopaque density gradient centrifugation and cryopreserved in liquid nitrogen vapor phase. Analytical flow cytometry was used to check the purity and quantity of every magnetically sorted T cell population. Each sorted fraction had its genomic DNA isolated and then quantified by UV absorbance on a Nanodrop 2000c. The CDR3 contains 15 residues, cysteine and phenylalanine counted. Only CDR3 DNA remains: 45 bases, in frame from the first base. V is clipped by 2 bases and J by 2 bases, and the sequence between their germline boundaries is 14 bases long. For CDR1 and CDR2, the germline V gene lists SGHRS and YFSETQ.

Sequencing was done on a sample of naive CD8+ T cells sorted from blood. Reading the label with the study, this specimen's cell subset or site is: CD45RA+CCR7+. The chain is assembled from TRBV5-1 and TRBJ2-7, with TRBD2 as a weak D call on 6 bases. The receptor was derived from a young man in good health. The DNA sequence reads TGCGCCAGCAGCTTTCACGGGGGACCAGCCTACGAGCAGTACTTC. This codes for CASSFHGGPAYEQYF.